A single sample is the source of the 20 T cell receptor beta chains below, sequenced in a study of blood T cell repertoires in COVID-19. Libraries were prepared by immunoSEQ multiplex PCR; TCRdb keeps only in-frame clonotypes and omits some of them. This sample carries fewer than 300,000 clones, roughly 80% of them seen once, and the ten largest clones take approximately 2.6%. The sequenced sample consisted of peripheral blood. These receptors were collected from a woman aged 70-85 years with active or convalescent COVID-19.

The chain employs TRBV9 and TRBJ1-6; D might be TRBD1 (5 bases). The length of the CDR3 is 17 residues. Looked up from germline, CDR1 is SGDLS and CDR2 is YYNGEE. The V and J ends lost 0 bases and 5 bases respectively, with 15 bases between them. For the CDR3, the DNA is TGTGCCAGCAGCGTAGGACCGGGGGGTATCGATAATTCACCCCTCCACTTT. Translation: CASSVGPGGIDNSPLHF.

The chain has TRBV6-4 and TRBJ2-1, with 16 positions matching TRBD2. This CDR3 comprises 17 residues. Germline values: CDR1 MRHNA, CDR2 SNTAGT. With 8 bases clipped from V and 0 bases from J, the junction kept 4 bases outside the gene matches. CDR3 residues: CASPGLAGGHSYNEQFF. CDR3 nucleotide sequence: TGTGCCAGCCCGGGACTAGCGGGGGGGCACTCCTACAATGAGCAGTTCTTC.

The V call is TRBV19, the J call TRBJ2-5; possibly TRBD2 for D (6 bases). Germline V gives CDR1 LNHDA, CDR2 SQIVND (reference sequence). Trimming shortened V by 3 bases and J by 2 bases, and 7 bases separated the two germline ends. The CDR3 loop spans 13 amino acids. The CDR3 DNA is TGTGCCAGTAGTATCGGGAGACAAGAGACCCAGTACTTC. Protein: CASSIGRQETQYF.

The chain joins TRBV5-1 to TRBJ1-1; D is possibly TRBD1 (5 bases). Between the trimmed V and J ends, which lost 5 bases and 1 base, there was a span of 15 bases. Germline lookup yields CDR1 SGHRS and CDR2 YFSETQ. This CDR3 has 15 residues. The CDR3 DNA follows: TGCGCCAGCAGTTGGGGATTTCAGGGGAACACTGAAGCTTTCTTT. It encodes CASSWGFQGNTEAFF.

The chain is built from TRBV20-1 and TRBJ1-5; D is undetermined. The germline gives CDR1 DFQATT, CDR2 SNEGSKA (reference sequence). The CDR3 extends over 16 amino acids. V was shortened by 3 bases and J by 0 bases, with 15 bases between the two germline ends. CDR3 coding DNA: TGCAGTGCTAGTATCGGGGTTTCTTATAGCAATCAGCCCCAGCATTTT. It translates to CSASIGVSYSNQPQHF.

The rearrangement links TRBV6-5 to TRBJ1-5; the match to TRBD1 covers 7 bases. The germline V gene has CDR1 MNHEY and CDR2 SVGAGI. V shed 6 bases, J shed 0 bases, and the junction held 5 bases outside the gene matches. This CDR3 contains 15 residues. The CDR3 spells CASRRGQDSNQPQHF. CDR3 nucleotide sequence: TGTGCCAGCAGGAGAGGACAGGATAGCAATCAGCCCCAGCATTTT.

The V and J genes are TRBV28 and TRBJ1-4; 8 bases agree with TRBD1. The J segment lost 8 bases and the V segment lost 7 bases, leaving 9 bases of the junction unmatched. The germline V gene has CDR1 MDHEN and CDR2 SYDVKM. The CDR3 spans 14 residues. The CDR3: CASKDRERGEKLFF. CDR3 DNA sequence: TGTGCCAGCAAGGACAGGGAAAGGGGGGAAAAACTGTTTTTT.

The chain recombines TRBV18 with TRBJ2-7; 9 bases are a match to TRBD1. The germline CDR1 and CDR2 sequences are KGHSH and LQKENI. The ends lost 5 bases at V and 5 bases at J; junction bases unmatched: 7. The CDR3 is 14 amino acids. Here the CDR3 reads CASSSGTGMHEQYF. In DNA, the CDR3 is TGTGCCAGCTCATCCGGGACAGGGATGCACGAGCAGTACTTC. The variable domain in full, with the rest retrieved from reference TRBV18 and TRBJ2-7, is NAGVMQNPRHLVRRRGQEARLRCSPMKGHSHVYWYRQLPEEGLKFMVYLQKENIIDESGMPKERFSAEFPKEGPSILRIQQVVRGDSAAYFCASSSGTGMHEQYFGPGTRLTVT.

This chain uses TRBV7-3 with TRBJ1-1, with unresolved D. V lost 3 bases, J lost 0 bases, and 8 bases lay in between. This CDR3 has 14 amino acids. The germline V gene has CDR1 SGHTA and CDR2 FQGTGA. CDR3 protein: CASSFGRMNTEAFF. Here the CDR3 DNA reads TGTGCCAGCAGCTTCGGCAGGATGAACACTGAAGCTTTCTTT.

The V call is TRBV5-4, the J call TRBJ2-1; 7 bases fit TRBD2. The CDR3 has 15 amino acids. Germline-derived CDR1 and CDR2 are SGHNT and YYREEE (reference sequence). Trimming took 3 bases from V and 8 from J; bases not matched to a gene: 11. The CDR3 DNA is TGTGCCAGCAGCTCTGGACTAGTTCCGGAGTATGAGCAGTTCTTC. This encodes CASSSGLVPEYEQFF.

The chain combines TRBV2 with TRBJ2-1; no definite D call. CDR3 length: 13 residues. The V end was cut by 4 bases, the J end by 6 bases, with 10 bases between. CDR1 SNHLY and CDR2 FYNNEI come from the germline V gene. CDR3 loop: CASSGDSFNEQFF. CDR3 nucleotide sequence: TGTGCCAGCAGTGGTGATAGCTTCAATGAGCAGTTCTTC.

The rearrangement joins TRBV24-1 to TRBJ2-1, with 8 nucleotides matching TRBD1. CDR1 is KGHDR, CDR2 SFDVKD, per germline. The junction had 10 bases not matched to a gene; V was cut back by 4 bases and J by 6 bases. The CDR3 contains 16 residues. Written as DNA, the CDR3 is TGTGCCACCAGTGACAGGGGGCGAAGCTCATCCAATGAGCAGTTCTTC. Residues: CATSDRGRSSSNEQFF.

The V gene is TRBV7-9, the J gene TRBJ2-1; possibly TRBD2 for D (6 bases). V was clipped by 0 bases and J by 6 bases, with 9 bases between them. Germline loops: CDR1 SEHNR, CDR2 FQNEAQ (reference sequence). This CDR3 contains 14 residues. The CDR3 DNA is TGTGCCAGCAGCTTAGCCGGGACTTCCAATGAGCAGTTCTTC. This translates into CASSLAGTSNEQFF.

The chain is built from TRBV7-2 and TRBJ2-7; 11 bases map to TRBD2. Germline loops: CDR1 SGHTA, CDR2 FQGNSA. The CDR3 sequence is 15 residues long. Losses at the gene ends were 4 bases for V and 3 bases for J; bases not matched to a gene: 5. The CDR3 here is CASSSSSGGLYEQYF. CDR3 bases: TGTGCCAGCAGCTCTTCTAGCGGGGGGCTCTACGAGCAGTACTTC. Based on the CDR3 plus reference TRBV7-2 and TRBJ2-7, the full variable domain is GAGVSQSPSNKVTEKGKDVELRCDPISGHTALYWYRQSLGQGLEFLIYFQGNSAPDKSGLPSDRFSAERTGGSVSTLTIQRTQQEDSAVYLCASSSSSGGLYEQYFGPGTRLTVT.

This chain joins TRBV2 and TRBJ1-1, with 7 bases matching TRBD1. Per germline, CDR1 SNHLY and CDR2 FYNNEI. This CDR3 contains 14 residues. V lost 4 bases to trimming and J lost 4 bases; unmatched junction nucleotides: 6. The CDR3 region is CASSGQGGTTEAFF. CDR3 bases: TGTGCCAGCAGTGGACAGGGTGGGACCACTGAAGCTTTCTTT.

This chain links TRBV6-5 with TRBJ2-7; 11 bases are shared with TRBD2. CDR1 is MNHEY, CDR2 SVGAGI, per germline. Unmatched junction bases numbered 5, after V lost 4 bases and J lost 3 bases. The CDR3 contains 15 residues. The CDR3 nucleotides are TGTGCCAGCAGTTCCCTGACTAGCGGGGACTACGAGCAGTACTTC. This translates into CASSSLTSGDYEQYF.

The chain has TRBV5-1 and TRBJ2-1, with D perhaps matching TRBD1 (6 bases). V was shortened by 4 bases and J by 3 bases, with 11 bases between the two germline ends. The CDR3 consists of 14 residues. The germline V gene has CDR1 SGHRS and CDR2 YFSETQ. CDR3: CASSPGDHYNEQFF. In DNA form, the CDR3 reads TGCGCCAGCAGCCCAGGGGACCACTACAATGAGCAGTTCTTC. Complete variable domain (other parts from reference TRBV5-1 and TRBJ2-1): KAGVTQTPRYLIKTRGQQVTLSCSPISGHRSVSWYQQTPGQGLQFLFEYFSETQRNKGNFPGRFSGRQFSNSRSEMNVSTLELGDSALYLCASSPGDHYNEQFFGPGTRLTVL.

The chain uses TRBV5-1 and TRBJ1-4, with TRBD1 identical over 10 bases. CDR1 and CDR2 from the germline V gene are SGHRS and YFSETQ. The V segment lost 4 bases and the J segment 2 bases; nucleotides outside the gene matches: 2. This CDR3 has 15 residues. The CDR3 sequence: CASSGQGGTNEKLFF. The CDR3 DNA is TGCGCCAGCAGCGGACAGGGGGGGACTAATGAAAAACTGTTTTTT.

The chain joins TRBV9 to TRBJ1-2; possibly TRBD1 for D (5 bases). Germline V gene sequence: CDR1 SGDLS, CDR2 YYNGEE. Trimming took off 2 bases at V and 4 bases at J, with 15 bases between the two ends. The CDR3 is 15 amino acids. Written as DNA, the CDR3 is TGTGCCAGCAGCGTCCGGGACTCATCCCCCTATGGCTACACCTTC. Translation: CASSVRDSSPYGYTF.

The genes are TRBV6-6 and TRBJ2-1; possible D gene TRBD1, 6 bases. The CDR3 runs to 13 residues. Trimming left V 5 bases short and J 7 bases short, with 12 bases between. The germline CDR1 and CDR2 sequences are MNHNY and SVGAGI (reference sequence). The CDR3 nucleotides read TGTGCCAGCAGTAAGTACAGGGAGAATGAGCAGTTCTTC. Encoded protein: CASSKYRENEQFF.